A selection of T cell receptor beta chains follows, all from one sample in a study of blood T cell repertoires in COVID-19. Using immunoSEQ multiplex PCR, the repertoire was profiled, and TCRdb retains in-frame clones only, with some absent. Altogether over 45,000 clones are present, roughly four fifths being singletons, with the ten largest covering roughly 7.3%. The material sequenced was peripheral blood. These receptors all come from a man aged 40-55 years with acute or convalescent COVID-19. CDR3s include the opening cysteine and the closing phenylalanine or tryptophan. Each record gives: D gene, clone size, J gene, V gene, CDR3 DNA, CDR3 protein. A D gene is named only where the DNA matches it firmly. Where a row states a size, it is once, few, many or the class of an expanded clone; other rows omit it.

. | . | TRBJ1-5 | TRBV30 | TGTGCCTGGAGTAGGGACTTTAATCAGCCCCAGCATTTT | CAWSRDFNQPQHF
TRBD1 | . | TRBJ2-7 | TRBV19 | TGTGCCAGTAGTATAAGGACAGGGGACGAGCAGTACTTC | CASSIRTGDEQYF
TRBD1 | . | TRBJ1-6 | TRBV9 | TGTGCCAGCAGCGATCAAAGACCGGGGACAGGGGGCGTGAAGGGCTCCTATAATTCACCCCTCCACTTT | CASSDQRPGTGGVKGSYNSPLHF
. | . | TRBJ2-3 | TRBV5-5 | TGTGCCAGCAGCTTGGCGTCTCCTGGGGCCACAGATACGCAGTATTTT | CASSLASPGATDTQYF
. | . | TRBJ1-5 | TRBV2 | TGTGCCAGCAGTCGGGGGGTGAGGCAGCCCCAGCATTTT | CASSRGVRQPQHF
TRBD1 | . | TRBJ2-5 | TRBV6-6 | TGTGCCAGCAGTTACTCTCCGGGACAGGGGCAAGAGACCCAGTACTTC | CASSYSPGQGQETQYF
TRBD1 | . | TRBJ1-2 | TRBV27 | TGTGCCAGCAGAAAAACAGGGGGCTCCAACGGCTACACCTTC | CASRKTGGSNGYTF
. | . | TRBJ1-2 | TRBV3-1/TRBV3-2 | TGTGCCAGCAGCCGAGAAGTCAGGGTTTTGGATGGCTACACCTTC | CASSREVRVLDGYTF
. | . | TRBJ2-5 | TRBV24-1 | TGTGCCACCAGGGAGGGGGGGCGTCAGGAGACCCAGTACTTC | CATREGGRQETQYF
. | . | TRBJ2-1 | TRBV21-1 | TGTGCCAGCAGCAAAGAACCTAACAATGAGCAGTTCTTC | CASSKEPNNEQFF
TRBD1 | once | TRBJ1-1 | TRBV7-9 | TGTGCCAGCAGCTTACTTCGGACAGGGAGGTCTGAAGCTTTCTTT | CASSLLRTGRSEAFF
. | . | TRBJ1-1 | TRBV5-1 | TGCGCCAGCAGGGACAGTCAGAACACTGAAGCTTTCTTT | CASRDSQNTEAFF
TRBD1 | . | TRBJ1-2 | TRBV28 | TGTGCCAGCGGGTCCGTGGACAGGGTATATGGCTACACCTTC | CASGSVDRVYGYTF
. | . | TRBJ1-2 | TRBV9 | TGTGCCAGCAGCGTAGCATACGGGGACTATGGCTACACCTTC | CASSVAYGDYGYTF
TRBD1 | . | TRBJ1-1 | TRBV7-2 | TGTGCCAGCAGACTCGGGACAGCCACTGAAGCTTTCTTT | CASRLGTATEAFF
. | . | TRBJ1-1 | TRBV6-6 | TGTGCCAGCAGTTACCCGAAAGGGAGGGGGGCCACTGAAGCTTTCTTT | CASSYPKGRGATEAFF
. | . | TRBJ2-7 | TRBV27 | TGTGCCAGCAGTGATCGGACAGCCCTGGCCTACGAGCAGTACTTC | CASSDRTALAYEQYF
. | few | TRBJ1-6 | TRBV4-3 | TGCGCCAGCAGCCAAGACATGGAGTCACCCCTCCACTTT | CASSQDMESPLHF
. | . | TRBJ1-2 | TRBV5-6 | TGTGCCAGCAGCTCACTTGTAAGGGGCTATGGCTACACCTTC | CASSSLVRGYGYTF
. | . | TRBJ1-4 | TRBV5-1 | TGCGCCAGCAGCCCCGGACAGTCAACTAATGAAAAACTGTTTTTT | CASSPGQSTNEKLFF
. | . | TRBJ2-7 | TRBV3-1/TRBV3-2 | TGTGCCAGCAGTCTAAGACAGTACTACGAGCAGTACTTC | CASSLRQYYEQYF
TRBD1 | once | TRBJ1-2 | TRBV2 | TGTGCCGCACAACAGGGACAGGCCTATGGCTACACCTTC | CAAQQGQAYGYTF
. | . | TRBJ1-2 | TRBV20-1 | TGCAGTGCCCTAATCCGGGACAGCTACACCTTC | CSALIRDSYTF
. | . | TRBJ2-7 | TRBV12-5 | TGTGCTAGTGGTTTGCGAACCCGGAGCGGAGTCGGACGGGAGAACCTCTACGAGCAGTACTTC | CASGLRTRSGVGRENLYEQYF
. | . | TRBJ2-7 | TRBV7-2 | TGTGCCAGCAGCTTAGGTTGGGGCCTTTACGAGCAGTACTTC | CASSLGWGLYEQYF
. | . | TRBJ2-7 | TRBV7-9 | TGTGCCAGCAGCTTCAGCGCTAGCGAGGACGAGCAGTACTTC | CASSFSASEDEQYF
. | . | TRBJ1-1 | TRBV7-9 | TGTGCCAGCAGTTCGCAGGCGAACACTGAAGCTTTCTTT | CASSSQANTEAFF
TRBD1 | . | TRBJ1-4 | TRBV2 | TGTGCCAGCAGTAGGGACAGGGACTCTGAAAAACTGTTTTTT | CASSRDRDSEKLFF
. | . | TRBJ1-1 | TRBV15 | TGTGCCACCAGCAGAGATAAAAAAACTGAAGCTTTCTTT | CATSRDKKTEAFF
TRBD1 | . | TRBJ2-3 | TRBV30 | TGTGCCTGCAACTCCGGACAGGGCCATAATACGCAGTATTTT | CACNSGQGHNTQYF
TRBD2 | . | TRBJ2-5 | TRBV19 | TGTGCCAGTTCGACTAGCGGGGAAGAGACCCAGTACTTC | CASSTSGEETQYF
. | . | TRBJ2-7 | TRBV7-2 | TGTGCCAGCAGCTTAGCGGTTCGAGGCTACGAGCAGTACTTC | CASSLAVRGYEQYF
TRBD1 | . | TRBJ1-4 | TRBV12-3/TRBV12-4 | TGTGCCAGCAGTTCTAGGGACAGCCGACTGTTTTTT | CASSSRDSRLFF
. | . | TRBJ1-1 | TRBV6-1 | TGTGCCAGCAGTGAAGATACGGGCACTGAAGCTTTCTTT | CASSEDTGTEAFF
TRBD1 | . | TRBJ2-7 | TRBV27 | TGTGCCAGCAGTTCCGAGGCGGACAGGGGCTACGAGCAGTACTTC | CASSSEADRGYEQYF
. | . | TRBJ1-1 | TRBV6-6 | TGTGCCAGCAGTTACAATAGGAACACTGAAGCTTTCTTT | CASSYNRNTEAFF
. | . | TRBJ1-5 | TRBV5-1 | TGCGCCAGCAGCTCTAAACCCCGGTCAGGGGATAGCAATCAGCCCCAGCATTTT | CASSSKPRSGDSNQPQHF